Listed below are T cell receptor beta chains from one sample, sequenced in a study of cytomegalovirus exposure and HLA in healthy donors. Only in-frame clones appear in the TCRdb table, and some are missing; sequencing was by immunoSEQ multiplex PCR. The repertoire includes roughly 250,000 clones, 80% of them detected once, and roughly 0.31% sits in the top ten. The sample consisted of PBMCs. These receptors all stem from a girl aged 2 to 10 in good health and CMV-seronegative. Both conserved end residues are part of each CDR3. The D gene is left open where the match is weak. Clone size is given for some rows only: seen once, a few or many times, or a class if the clone is expanded.

V,J,D,size,DNA,CDR3
TRBV10-3,TRBJ1-1,.,once,TGTGCCACCGCGTTAGAACCGCCGTCGAACACTGAAGCTTTCTTT,CATALEPPSNTEAFF
TRBV30,TRBJ2-3,.,.,TGTGCCTGGAGTGAACAGAGCACAGATACGCAGTATTTT,CAWSEQSTDTQYF
TRBV29-1,TRBJ2-3,TRBD2,.,TGCAGCGTTGAAGAGGGCGGGGGGAACACAGATACGCAGTATTTT,CSVEEGGGNTDTQYF
TRBV18,TRBJ2-7,TRBD1,.,TGTGCCAGCTCATGGGACAGGGAACGGCGTCCTTACGAGCAGTACTTC,CASSWDRERRPYEQYF
TRBV18,TRBJ1-1,.,.,TGTGCCAGCTCACCCGAGGGACTTGAAGCTTTCTTT,CASSPEGLEAFF
TRBV5-1,TRBJ2-3,.,.,TGCGCCAGCAGCTTGGGTTGGGCAGGCCGAAGCACAGATACGCAGTATTTT,CASSLGWAGRSTDTQYF
TRBV5-1,TRBJ2-7,.,.,TGCGCCAGCAGCCCAGACGGGAGCTCCTACGAGCAGTACTTC,CASSPDGSSYEQYF
TRBV9,TRBJ1-3,.,few,TGTGCCAGCAGCGACGGACTCCATGGTCCTGGAAACACCATATATTTT,CASSDGLHGPGNTIYF
TRBV11-2,TRBJ2-1,TRBD2,.,TGTGCCAGCAGCTTAACTCCAAGAGCGGGGGGTTACAATGAGCAGTTCTTC,CASSLTPRAGGYNEQFF
TRBV4-1,TRBJ2-5,.,.,TGCGCCAGCAGCCAAGACAAAGTGGTGCTGGGTTCCGGGCCGGGGGAGACCCAGTACTTC,CASSQDKVVLGSGPGETQYF
TRBV28,TRBJ1-1,.,.,TGTGCCAGCTTAGTCCTTGGCAGGGGGAACACTGAAGCTTTCTTT,CASLVLGRGNTEAFF
TRBV6-1,TRBJ2-2,TRBD1,.,TGTGCCAGCAGTGAAGGCGGACAGGGGCTGAGGACCGGGGAGCTGTTTTTT,CASSEGGQGLRTGELFF
TRBV6-1,TRBJ2-4,.,.,TGTGCCAGCAGTGCCCAACAGGAACTAAACATTCAGTACTTC,CASSAQQELNIQYF
TRBV5-6,TRBJ2-7,TRBD1,few,TGTGCCAGCAGCTGGACAGGGGAGGCCTACGAGCAGTACTTC,CASSWTGEAYEQYF
TRBV29-1,TRBJ2-7,.,.,TGCAGCGTTGAAGATCTTAGTGAAACACGGGGACAGTACTTC,CSVEDLSETRGQYF
TRBV12-5,TRBJ2-1,.,.,TGTGCTAGTGTCCCCAAGGAGGGACTTAACTCCTACAATGAGCAGTTCTTC,CASVPKEGLNSYNEQFF
TRBV29-1,TRBJ2-1,TRBD1,.,TGCAGCGTTGTTAGGGACAGCCGTTTCTCCTACAATGAGCAGTTCTTC,CSVVRDSRFSYNEQFF
TRBV10-3,TRBJ1-3,.,few,TGTGCCATCAGTGAGGGCGGGGGGAACTTCATCGCTTCTGGAAACACCATATATTTT,CAISEGGGNFIASGNTIYF
TRBV15,TRBJ2-5,.,.,TGTGCCACCAGCAGAGTCCCTTCCCAAGAGACCCAGTACTTC,CATSRVPSQETQYF
TRBV7-9,TRBJ2-7,.,.,TGTGCCAGCAGCTTTGACCCTCGCCAGGTTATTACCTACGAGCAGTACTTC,CASSFDPRQVITYEQYF
TRBV7-9,TRBJ2-7,.,once,TGTGCCAGCAGCTTAGAGGAGCGGTGGTACGAGCAGTACTTC,CASSLEERWYEQYF
TRBV5-4,TRBJ1-2,.,.,TGTGCCAGCAGCTTCCGGGACACTGGATATGGCTACACCTTC,CASSFRDTGYGYTF
TRBV5-1,TRBJ2-5,TRBD2,few,TGCGCCAGCAGCCACGGGACTATACAAGAGACCCAGTACTTC,CASSHGTIQETQYF
TRBV2,TRBJ2-7,.,.,TGTGCCAGCAAGTACCCGACCTATATAGCCGCCGAGCAGTACTTC,CASKYPTYIAAEQYF
TRBV5-1,TRBJ2-7,TRBD2,.,TGCGCCAGCAGCGTAGTTCCGGGACTAGAGGGCGAGCAGTACTTC,CASSVVPGLEGEQYF
TRBV27,TRBJ2-7,.,few,TGTGCCAGCAGTTACGCAGGGTCCACCTACGAGCAGTACTTC,CASSYAGSTYEQYF
TRBV18,TRBJ2-7,TRBD1,.,TGTGCCAGCTCAGGACAGGACCCTTACGAGCAGTACTTC,CASSGQDPYEQYF
TRBV7-2,TRBJ2-4,TRBD2,.,TGTGCCAGCAGCTCGACTAGCGGGGCATCCAAAAACATTCAGTACTTC,CASSSTSGASKNIQYF
TRBV28,TRBJ2-7,.,.,TGTGCCAGCAGTTTACCCTTAGTGGGTCGGGACGAGCAGTACTTC,CASSLPLVGRDEQYF
TRBV7-8,TRBJ2-7,.,.,TGTGCCAGCAGCTTATGGGACAACTCCTACGAGCAGTACTTC,CASSLWDNSYEQYF
TRBV6-1,TRBJ2-3,TRBD2,.,TGTGCCAGCACTAGGGCGGGAGGGGTCACAGATACGCAGTATTTT,CASTRAGGVTDTQYF
TRBV6-5,TRBJ1-6,.,.,TGTGCCAGCAGTTTACGGAGGACAGTCGTGCCATCACCCCTCCACTTT,CASSLRRTVVPSPLHF
TRBV7-2,TRBJ2-7,.,.,TGTGCCAGCGGGCACTACGAGCAGTACTTC,CASGHYEQYF
TRBV6-6,TRBJ2-4,TRBD1,.,TGTGCCAGCCTCGTGGACAGGGTAAAAAACATTCAGTACTTC,CASLVDRVKNIQYF
TRBV19,TRBJ2-7,.,.,TGTGCGGTAAGGCCCCCAGGACAGAATCCAAGGGGGGGCTTTTACGAGCAGTACTTC,CAVRPPGQNPRGGFYEQYF
TRBV5-1,TRBJ1-2,.,.,TGCGCCAGCAGCCCGCAAACGGGGGGCCCTGGTGATGGCTACACCTTC,CASSPQTGGPGDGYTF
TRBV25-1,TRBJ1-1,.,few,TGTGCCAGCACCGCAAGTGAGGTCGGAGCTTTCTTT,CASTASEVGAFF
TRBV7-8,TRBJ2-3,.,.,TGTGCCAGCAGCTCACACCGGGACACTTATCTGGGGGTTGGAGATACGCAGTATTTT,CASSSHRDTYLGVGDTQYF
TRBV5-4,TRBJ2-5,TRBD1,.,TGTGCCAGCAGCTGGTCGGACAGGGGTGGCGTGGAGACCCAGTACTTC,CASSWSDRGGVETQYF
TRBV9,TRBJ1-2,.,few,TGTGCCAGCAGGAGCCATAACTATGGCTACACCTTC,CASRSHNYGYTF
TRBV29-1,TRBJ2-5,TRBD2,.,TGCAGCGCTAGCGGGGGGGCCACAGAGACCCAGTACTTC,CSASGGATETQYF
TRBV2,TRBJ1-1,.,.,TGTGCCAGCAGAGCAGAAGACAGGCAACTGGGCACTGAAGCTTTCTTT,CASRAEDRQLGTEAFF
TRBV27,TRBJ1-6,TRBD1,.,TGTGCCAGCAGTTTCACAGGGGGCTTTTCTAATTCACCCCTCCACTTT,CASSFTGGFSNSPLHF
TRBV2,TRBJ2-3,.,.,TGTGCCAGCAGTGTAGGGGCTAGCACAGATACGCAGTATTTT,CASSVGASTDTQYF
TRBV28,TRBJ2-5,TRBD2,.,TGTGCCAGCAGTTTGACGGGGGGGGTGTTAGAAGAGACCCAGTACTTC,CASSLTGGVLEETQYF
TRBV6-5,TRBJ2-3,TRBD2,few,TGTGCCAGCAGTTACTTGCCGGCGGGGGATTTTTATACGCAGTATTTT,CASSYLPAGDFYTQYF
TRBV2,TRBJ1-3,.,.,TGTGCCAGCAGTGCGGACAGCCGAAACACCATATATTTT,CASSADSRNTIYF
TRBV19,TRBJ1-5,.,.,TGTGCCAGTTGCCCGACAGATAGCAATCAGCCCCAGCATTTT,CASCPTDSNQPQHF
TRBV4-1,TRBJ2-1,TRBD2,few,TGCGCCAGCAGCCAAGACCTGACTAGCCCCGCTTCGCAGTTCTTC,CASSQDLTSPASQFF
TRBV28,TRBJ2-1,.,.,TGTGCCAGCAGTGTCAACAGGGAAGGAAATGAGCAGTTCTTC,CASSVNREGNEQFF